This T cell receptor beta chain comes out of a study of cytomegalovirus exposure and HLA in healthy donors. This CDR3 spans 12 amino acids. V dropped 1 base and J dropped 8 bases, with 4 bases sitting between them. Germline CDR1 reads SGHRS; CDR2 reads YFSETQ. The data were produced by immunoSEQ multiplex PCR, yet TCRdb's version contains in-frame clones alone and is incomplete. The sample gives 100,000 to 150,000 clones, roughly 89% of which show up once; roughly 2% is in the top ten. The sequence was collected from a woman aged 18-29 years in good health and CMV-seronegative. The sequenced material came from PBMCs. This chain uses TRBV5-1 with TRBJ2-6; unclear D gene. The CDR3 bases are TGCGCCAGCAGCTTGCTTTCCAACGTCCTGACTTTC. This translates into CASSLLSNVLTF.